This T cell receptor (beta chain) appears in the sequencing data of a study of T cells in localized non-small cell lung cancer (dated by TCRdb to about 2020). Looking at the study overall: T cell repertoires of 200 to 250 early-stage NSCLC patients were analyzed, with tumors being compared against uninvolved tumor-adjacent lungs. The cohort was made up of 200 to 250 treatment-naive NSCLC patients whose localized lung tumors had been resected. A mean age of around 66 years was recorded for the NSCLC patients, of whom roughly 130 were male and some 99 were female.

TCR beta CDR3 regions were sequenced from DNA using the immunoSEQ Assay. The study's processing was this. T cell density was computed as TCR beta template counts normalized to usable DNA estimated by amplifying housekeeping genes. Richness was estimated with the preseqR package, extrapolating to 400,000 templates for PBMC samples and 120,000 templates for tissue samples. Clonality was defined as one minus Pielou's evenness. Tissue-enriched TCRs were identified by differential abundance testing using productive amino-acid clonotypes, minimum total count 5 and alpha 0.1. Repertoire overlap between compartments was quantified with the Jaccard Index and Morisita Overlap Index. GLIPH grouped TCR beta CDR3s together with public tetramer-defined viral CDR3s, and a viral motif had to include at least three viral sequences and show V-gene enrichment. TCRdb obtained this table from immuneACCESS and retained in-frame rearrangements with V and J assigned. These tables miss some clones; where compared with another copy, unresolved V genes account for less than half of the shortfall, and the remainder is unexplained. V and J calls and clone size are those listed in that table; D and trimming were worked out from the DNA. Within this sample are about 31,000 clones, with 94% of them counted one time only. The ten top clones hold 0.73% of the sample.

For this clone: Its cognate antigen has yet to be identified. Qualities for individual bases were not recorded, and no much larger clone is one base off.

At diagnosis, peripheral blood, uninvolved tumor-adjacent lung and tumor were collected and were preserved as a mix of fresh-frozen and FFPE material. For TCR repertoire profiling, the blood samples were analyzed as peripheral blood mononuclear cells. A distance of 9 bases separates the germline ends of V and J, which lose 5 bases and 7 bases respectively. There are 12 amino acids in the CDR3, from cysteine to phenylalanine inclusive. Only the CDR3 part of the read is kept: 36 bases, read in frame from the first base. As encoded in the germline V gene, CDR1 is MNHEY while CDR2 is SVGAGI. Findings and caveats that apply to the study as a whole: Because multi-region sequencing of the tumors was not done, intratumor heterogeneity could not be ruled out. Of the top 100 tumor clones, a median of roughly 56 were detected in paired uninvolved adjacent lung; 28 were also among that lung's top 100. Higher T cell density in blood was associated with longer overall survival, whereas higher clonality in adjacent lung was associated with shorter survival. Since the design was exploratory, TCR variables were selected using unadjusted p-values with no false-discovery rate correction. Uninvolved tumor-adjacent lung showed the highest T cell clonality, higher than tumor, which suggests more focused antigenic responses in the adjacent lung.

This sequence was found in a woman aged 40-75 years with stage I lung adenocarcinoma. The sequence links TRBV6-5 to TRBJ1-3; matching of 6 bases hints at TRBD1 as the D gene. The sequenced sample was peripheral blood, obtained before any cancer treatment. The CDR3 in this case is CASSDQGNTIYF. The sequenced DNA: TGTGCCAGCAGTGATCAGGGGAACACCATATATTTT.